This record covers a single T cell receptor beta chain. Antigen specificity is unknown. This entry is derived from a study of T-cell reconstitution after alpha-beta-depleted transplantation in children. General observations from the study: When one year had passed after transplant, most T-cell counts and diversity came from newly produced T cells.

Molecular barcoding with unique molecular identifiers was used for the TCRbeta library. TCRdb re-called the PCR reads with MiXCR, one entry per CDR3 protein. The sample carries some 840,000 distinct CDR3 sequences, 16% recorded once. The sequence was obtained from a male patient aged 10-17 years who had a stem cell transplant for acute lymphoblastic leukemia, so the T cells may come from the graft donor. The sequences come from PBMCs, mostly from graft donor cells, collected 360 days after TCRalphabeta/CD19-depleted stem cell transplant.

The chain's CDR3 is CASSLYPEYDEQFF. The CDR3 coding sequence is TGTGCCAGCAGCTTATATCCCGAGTACGATGAGCAGTTCTTC. The rearrangement links TRBV7-9 to TRBJ2-1; no reliable D call. Germline values: CDR1 SEHNR, CDR2 FQNEAQ (reference sequence). The ends were cut back, 2 bases at V and 8 bases at J, with 13 bases in the middle. The CDR3 consists of 14 residues.